The 32 T cell receptor beta chains presented below share a single source sample, sequenced in a study of T cell responses to AZD1222 COVID-19 vaccine. The assay was immunoSEQ multiplex PCR, and TCRdb's table has in-frame clones only and misses some. The data contain some 130,000 clones, 80% to 90% of them singletons. The sequenced sample was peripheral blood, obtained on day 0 of MenACWY control vaccination. These receptor sequences come from an adult in good health.

This clone appeared a single time. The chain couples TRBV2 to TRBJ1-1; no clear D. In germline, CDR1 is SNHLY, CDR2 FYNNEI. Trimming cost V 6 bases and J 5 bases, with 13 bases left between them. The CDR3 has 13 amino acids. DNA for the CDR3: TGTGCCAGCAGGACGGGAGGTGCAACTGAAGCTTTCTTT. It is translated as CASRTGGATEAFF.

The V gene is TRBV30, the J gene TRBJ2-7; D may be TRBD1 (5 bases). Trimming stripped 5 bases from V and 4 bases from J, with 9 bases between. CDR1 and CDR2 from the germline V gene are GTSNPN and SVGIG (reference sequence). The CDR3 totals 11 residues. The CDR3 protein is CAWRQGYEQYF. CDR3 nucleotides: TGTGCCTGGCGGCAGGGTTACGAGCAGTACTTC. Full variable domain (outside the CDR3, taken from reference TRBV30 and TRBJ2-7): SQTIHQWPATLVQPVGSPLSLECTVEGTSNPNLYWYRQAAGRGLQLLFYSVGIGQISSEVPQNLSASRPQDRQFILSSKKLLLSDSGFYLCAWRQGYEQYFGPGTRLTVT.

The chain combines TRBV9 with TRBJ2-3; D is perhaps TRBD1 or TRBD2 (5 bases each). CDR1 and CDR2 (germline): SGDLS, YYNGEE. Trimming removed 0 bases from V and 2 bases from J, with 10 bases in between. The CDR3 spans 15 residues. The CDR3 reads CASSVGGTPTDTQYF. Written as DNA, the CDR3 is TGTGCCAGCAGCGTAGGTGGGACGCCCACAGATACGCAGTATTTT.

The gene calls are TRBV7-6 and TRBJ2-1, with 10 bases aligning to TRBD2. This CDR3 is 15 amino acids long. Losses at the gene ends were 2 bases for V and 9 bases for J; bases not matched to a gene: 7. Germline V gene sequence: CDR1 SGHVS, CDR2 FNYEAQ. CDR3 protein: CASSLRLAGVFEQFF. The CDR3 DNA reads as TGTGCCAGCAGCTTACGGCTAGCGGGAGTGTTTGAGCAGTTCTTC.

V is TRBV25-1 and J is TRBJ2-7; unclear D gene. V was shortened by 5 bases and J by 8 bases, with 13 bases between the two germline ends. This CDR3 comprises 12 residues. Germline CDR1 is MGHDK and CDR2 is SYGVNS. The CDR3 DNA sequence: TGTGCCAGCAGTAGTCCCGGTCTGAAGCAGTACTTC. This translates into CASSSPGLKQYF.

The chain recombines TRBV4-1 with TRBJ2-7; TRBD2 matches 7 bases. This CDR3 has 14 residues. CDR1 and CDR2 from the germline V gene are MGHRA and YSYEKL. Trimming took 3 bases from V and 3 from J; bases not matched to a gene: 5. CDR3 sequence (DNA): TGCGCCAGCAGCCAGGGAGGGGTCGGCTACGAGCAGTACTTC. Translated, it gives CASSQGGVGYEQYF.

About this clone: The identical CDR3 is also encoded by other nucleotide sequences in the sample. The chain is built from TRBV5-1 and TRBJ2-1; no clear D. The CDR3 length is 13 residues. Trimming pared 3 bases from V and 7 bases from J, leaving 11 bases between. Germline values: CDR1 SGHRS, CDR2 YFSETQ. For the CDR3, the DNA is TGCGCCAGCAGCTCGGGTGGTCGAAATGAGCAGTTCTTC. Translation: CASSSGGRNEQFF.

The rearrangement links TRBV28 to TRBJ2-1, with D perhaps TRBD1 or TRBD2 (5 bases each). Trimming pared 6 bases from V and 8 bases from J, leaving 11 bases between. The germline V gene has CDR1 MDHEN and CDR2 SYDVKM. This CDR3 region has 12 residues. The CDR3 DNA sequence: TGTGCCAGCAGACCGGGGCCCCATGAGCAGTTCTTC. Protein product: CASRPGPHEQFF.

This chain links TRBV6-5 with TRBJ1-5; the D is unclear. The CDR3 covers 13 residues. V was pared by 4 bases and J by 0 bases, with 4 bases between. The germline gives CDR1 MNHEY, CDR2 SVGAGI. CDR3: CASSLNSNQPQHF. The CDR3 coding sequence is TGTGCCAGCAGTTTGAATAGCAATCAGCCCCAGCATTTT.

The CDR3 sequence: CASSLVLAASYEQYF. The CDR3 DNA reads TGTGCCAGCAGCTTGGTATTAGCGGCCTCCTACGAGCAGTACTTC. This chain links TRBV5-4 with TRBJ2-7, with D maybe TRBD2 (6 bases). CDR3 length: 15 residues. Germline CDR1 reads SGHNT; CDR2 reads YYREEE (reference sequence). The V end lost 0 bases, the J end lost 0 bases, and 10 bases lay between the germline ends.

V usage is TRBV27 and J usage is TRBJ2-2; 7 positions agree with TRBD2. This CDR3 region has 17 residues. The germline gives CDR1 MNHEY, CDR2 SMNVEV (reference sequence). The ends lost 6 bases at V and 2 bases at J; junction bases unmatched: 12. DNA for the CDR3: TGTGCCAGCAGCCTTTTGGAGACTAGCTTTAACACCGGGGAGCTGTTTTTT. Translated, it gives CASSLLETSFNTGELFF.

The V call is TRBV28, the J call TRBJ2-7, with TRBD1 matching 11 bases. From germline, CDR1 is MDHEN and CDR2 SYDVKM. The junction had 9 bases not matched to a gene; V was cut back by 5 bases and J by 6 bases. The CDR3 spans 15 residues. The CDR3 nucleotides read TGTGCCAGCAGTCATCCCGGGACAGGGGGGGGCGAGCAGTACTTC. Amino acid sequence: CASSHPGTGGGEQYF.

The DNA of the CDR3 is TGTGCCAGCAGTTACACGGGACAGGGGAACACTGAAGCTTTCTTT. Residues: CASSYTGQGNTEAFF. This chain links TRBV6-5 with TRBJ1-1; 9 nucleotides line up with TRBD1. Germline loops: CDR1 MNHEY, CDR2 SVGAGI. Losses at the gene ends were 2 bases for V and 1 base for J; bases not matched to a gene: 2. CDR3 size: 15 residues.

The J gene is TRBJ2-7, the V gene TRBV11-2; D not resolved. The CDR3 length is 12 residues. Germline values: CDR1 SGHAT, CDR2 FQNNGV. The V gene lost 0 bases and the J gene lost 4 bases, with 4 bases spanning the gap. CDR3 protein: CASSLEGYEQYF. CDR3 in DNA: TGTGCCAGCAGCTTAGAAGGGTACGAGCAGTACTTC.

The V and J genes are TRBV27 and TRBJ2-7, with 11 nucleotides matching TRBD1. The CDR3 spans 15 residues. With 6 bases clipped from V and 3 bases from J, the junction kept 7 bases outside the gene matches. CDR1 MNHEY and CDR2 SMNVEV come from the germline V gene (reference sequence). CDR3 nucleotide sequence: TGTGCCAGCAGATCGGACAGGGGGCATGTCTACGAGCAGTACTTC. Translation: CASRSDRGHVYEQYF.

The CDR3: CASSSTYSGNTIYF. In DNA, the CDR3 is TGTGCCAGCAGCTCCACCTACTCTGGAAACACCATATATTTT. The chain is built from TRBV9 and TRBJ1-3, with D unresolved. There are 14 residues in the CDR3. Looked up from germline, CDR1 is SGDLS and CDR2 is YYNGEE. Trimming stripped 4 bases from V and 0 bases from J, with 8 bases between.

The V and J genes are TRBV14 and TRBJ1-1; D may be TRBD1 (5 bases). There are 15 residues in the CDR3. Deletions cut 4 bases from V and 0 bases from J, with 12 bases between. CDR1 and CDR2 from the germline V gene are SGHDN and FVKESK. Here the CDR3 DNA reads TGTGCCAGCAGCCGGCTCAGGGAGGTGAACACTGAAGCTTTCTTT. This gives the protein CASSRLREVNTEAFF.

The chain links TRBV3-1 (or the pseudogene TRBV3-2) to TRBJ2-1; TRBD2 is a possible D gene (6 bases). CDR1 and CDR2 from the germline V gene are LGHDT and YNNKEL (reference sequence). V dropped 4 bases and J dropped 6 bases, with 19 bases sitting between them. The CDR3 consists of 16 residues. The chain's CDR3 is CASSRETGGPGNEQFF. CDR3 DNA sequence: TGTGCCAGCAGCCGAGAAACCGGGGGACCCGGCAATGAGCAGTTCTTC.

The CDR3 sequence: CASSLIGSSIYGYTF. CDR3 nucleotides: TGTGCCAGCAGCTTAATAGGGAGTTCCATCTATGGCTACACCTTC. This sequence joins TRBV11-2 and TRBJ1-2; no reliable D call. Per germline, CDR1 SGHAT and CDR2 FQNNGV. Trimming left V 2 bases short and J 4 bases short, with 14 bases between. This CDR3 region has 15 residues. The full variable domain, with the rest looked up from reference TRBV11-2 and TRBJ1-2, is EAGVAQSPRYKIIEKRQSVAFWCNPISGHATLYWYQQILGQGPKLLIQFQNNGVVDDSQLPKDRFSAERLKGVDSTLKIQPAKLEDSAVYLCASSLIGSSIYGYTFGSGTRLTVV.

This chain uses TRBV18 with TRBJ2-5, with no clear D. Trimming cost V 1 base and J 1 base, with 4 bases left between them. Germline V gene lookup returns CDR1 KGHSH and CDR2 LQKENI. CDR3 size: 13 residues. The CDR3 sequence is CASSPRLQETQYF. The DNA of the CDR3 is TGTGCCAGCTCACCACGGCTCCAAGAGACCCAGTACTTC.

The chain employs TRBV28 and TRBJ1-1; 9 bases line up with TRBD1. CDR1 is MDHEN and CDR2 is SYDVKM in the germline V gene. The CDR3 has 13 residues. V gave up 6 bases and J gave up 3 bases; unmatched junction bases: 2. The CDR3 protein is CASRTGGDTEAFF. The CDR3 DNA follows: TGTGCCAGCAGGACAGGGGGTGACACTGAAGCTTTCTTT.

The J gene is TRBJ2-1, the V gene TRBV5-1, with D possibly matching TRBD2 (6 bases). The CDR3 loop spans 15 amino acids. Germline V CDR1 and CDR2: SGHRS, YFSETQ. Between the trimmed V and J ends, which lost 2 bases and 0 bases, there was a span of 9 bases. The CDR3 is CASSLISGSYNEQFF. The CDR3 DNA reads as TGCGCCAGCAGCTTAATTAGCGGCTCCTACAATGAGCAGTTCTTC.

The CDR3 region is CASSEGKFIQYF. CDR3 bases: TGTGCCAGCAGTGAGGGGAAGTTCATTCAGTACTTC. The chain joins TRBV2 to TRBJ2-4; D ambiguous. V was cut by 3 bases and J by 9 bases, with 9 bases left in between. The CDR3 covers 12 residues. Germline values: CDR1 SNHLY, CDR2 FYNNEI.

The chain has TRBV3-1 (or the pseudogene TRBV3-2) and TRBJ2-4, with D unresolved. The CDR3 loop spans 12 amino acids. Germline V gene lookup returns CDR1 LGHDT and CDR2 YNNKEL (reference sequence). V dropped 6 bases and J dropped 0 bases, with 3 bases sitting between them. DNA for the CDR3: TGTGCCAGCAGTCTAGCCAAAAACATTCAGTACTTC. Translated: CASSLAKNIQYF.

V gene TRBV3-1 (or the pseudogene TRBV3-2) combines with J gene TRBJ1-1; D is ambiguous. V lost 3 bases and J 0 bases, leaving 8 bases between the germline ends. This CDR3 contains 14 residues. Germline CDR1 LGHDT, CDR2 YNNKEL (reference sequence). CDR3 DNA: TGTGCCAGCAGCCATGACCAGCTGAACACTGAAGCTTTCTTT. Its translation is CASSHDQLNTEAFF.

The chain couples TRBV5-1 to TRBJ2-1; 8 bases are a match to TRBD2. The ends lost 2 bases at V and 4 bases at J; junction bases unmatched: 8. The CDR3 covers 16 residues. Germline lookup yields CDR1 SGHRS and CDR2 YFSETQ. The CDR3 DNA reads as TGCGCCAGCAGCTTAGAACTAGCGGCCACTTACAATGAGCAGTTCTTC. Protein: CASSLELAATYNEQFF.

In DNA, the CDR3 is TGTGCCAGCAAGGGTGACGGGATCTACACTGAAGCTTTCTTT. This encodes CASKGDGIYTEAFF. The V and J genes are TRBV6-5 and TRBJ1-1, with D unresolved. Trimming cost V 7 bases and J 3 bases, with 15 bases left between them. The CDR3 has 14 amino acids. CDR1 MNHEY and CDR2 SVGAGI come from the germline V gene.

The chain couples TRBV15 to TRBJ2-4; the D gene is possibly TRBD1 (6 bases). The ends were cut back, 5 bases at V and 7 bases at J, with 15 bases in the middle. This CDR3 is 14 amino acids long. Germline CDR1 LNHNV, CDR2 YYDKDF (reference sequence). The CDR3 loop is CATSGPGTPNIQYF. CDR3 sequence (DNA): TGTGCCACCAGCGGCCCCGGGACACCGAACATTCAGTACTTC.

This chain links TRBV28 with TRBJ1-1; D perhaps matches TRBD1 (5 bases). Per the germline V gene, CDR1 is MDHEN and CDR2 is SYDVKM. Trimming took 6 bases from V and 3 from J, leaving 14 bases between them. CDR3 size: 14 residues. The CDR3: CASSKGRFDTEAFF. CDR3 DNA sequence: TGTGCCAGCAGCAAGGGGCGGTTCGACACTGAAGCTTTCTTT.

This clone was detected once. This chain links TRBV30 with TRBJ2-7; D remains ambiguous. CDR3 length: 14 amino acids. Germline-derived CDR1 and CDR2 are GTSNPN and SVGIG (reference sequence). The V gene lost 3 bases and the J gene lost 5 bases, with 17 bases spanning the gap. CDR3 nucleotides: TGTGCCTGGAGGTCACAACAGCGACGGGACGAGCAGTACTTC. Protein sequence: CAWRSQQRRDEQYF.

For the CDR3, the DNA is TGTGCCAGTTCAAGGGTTAACTACAATGAGCAGTTCTTC. Protein: CASSRVNYNEQFF. J is TRBJ2-1 and V is TRBV19; D call uncertain. This CDR3 is 13 amino acids long. V lost 8 bases to trimming and J lost 3 bases, with 11 bases between them. In germline, CDR1 is LNHDA, CDR2 SQIVND (reference sequence).

The J gene is TRBJ2-1, the V gene TRBV30, with 7 bases lining up with TRBD2. The ends lost 2 bases at V and 5 bases at J; junction bases unmatched: 3. CDR1 is GTSNPN, CDR2 SVGIG, per germline (reference sequence). The CDR3 length is 13 residues. DNA of the CDR3: TGTGCCTGGAGTTCCGGGACTAACAATGAGCAGTTCTTC. It yields the protein CAWSSGTNNEQFF.